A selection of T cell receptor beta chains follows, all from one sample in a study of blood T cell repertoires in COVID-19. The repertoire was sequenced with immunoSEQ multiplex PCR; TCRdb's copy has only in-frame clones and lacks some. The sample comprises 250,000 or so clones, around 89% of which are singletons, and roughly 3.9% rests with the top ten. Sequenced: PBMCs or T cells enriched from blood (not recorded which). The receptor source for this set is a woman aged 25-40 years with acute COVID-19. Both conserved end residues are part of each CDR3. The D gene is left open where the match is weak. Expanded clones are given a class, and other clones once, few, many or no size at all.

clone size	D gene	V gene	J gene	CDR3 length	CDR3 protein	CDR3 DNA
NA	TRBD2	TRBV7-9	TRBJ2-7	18	CASSLAYRPGLAGPEQYF	TGTGCCAGCAGCTTAGCGTACCGTCCGGGACTAGCGGGTCCGGAGCAGTACTTC
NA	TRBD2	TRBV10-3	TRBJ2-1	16	CAIRGGTSGKDNEQFF	TGTGCCATCAGGGGGGGGACTAGCGGGAAGGACAATGAGCAGTTCTTC
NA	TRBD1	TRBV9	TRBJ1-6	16	CASSVAGTGDNSPLHF	TGTGCCAGCAGCGTAGCTGGGACAGGGGATAACTCACCCCTCCACTTT
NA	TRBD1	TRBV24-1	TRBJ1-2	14	CATSDPTGGYGYTF	TGTGCCACCAGTGACCCCACAGGGGGCTATGGCTACACCTTC
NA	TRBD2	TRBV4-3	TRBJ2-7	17	CASSQDRWLAGAYEQYF	TGCGCCAGCAGCCAAGATCGTTGGCTAGCGGGAGCCTACGAGCAGTACTTC
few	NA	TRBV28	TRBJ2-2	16	CASSSAAGPNTGELFF	TGTGCCAGCAGTTCGGCCGCGGGTCCGAACACCGGGGAGCTGTTTTTT
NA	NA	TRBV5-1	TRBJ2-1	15	CASSLGRRDYNEQFF	TGCGCCAGCAGCTTAGGGCGGAGGGACTACAATGAGCAGTTCTTC
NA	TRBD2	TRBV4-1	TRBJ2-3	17	CASRLTGGPSSPDTQYF	TGCGCCAGCAGGCTGACGGGAGGGCCCTCTTCACCAGATACGCAGTATTTT
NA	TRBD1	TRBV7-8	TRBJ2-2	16	CASSLQGAGNTGELFF	TGTGCCAGCAGCTTACAGGGGGCGGGAAACACCGGGGAGCTGTTTTTT
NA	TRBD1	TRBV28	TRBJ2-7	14	CASSSGQGPYEQYF	TGTGCCAGCAGTTCGGGACAGGGCCCCTACGAGCAGTACTTC
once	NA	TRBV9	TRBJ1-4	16	CASSDSPGYSGEKLFF	TGTGCCAGCAGCGATTCCCCGGGATACAGCGGCGAAAAACTGTTTTTT
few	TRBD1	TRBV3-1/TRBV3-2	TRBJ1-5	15	CASSQGGTDDQPQHF	TGTGCCAGCAGCCAAGGTGGGACAGATGATCAGCCCCAGCATTTT
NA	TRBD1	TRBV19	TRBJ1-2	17	CASSTRRQGASNYGYTF	TGTGCCAGTAGTACCCGACGACAGGGGGCTTCTAACTATGGCTACACCTTC
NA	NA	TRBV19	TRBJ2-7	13	CASKPEGNYEQYF	TGTGCCAGTAAGCCGGAGGGGAACTACGAGCAGTACTTC
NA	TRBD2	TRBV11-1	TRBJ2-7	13	CASSLVAGARTDF	TGTGCCAGCAGCTTGGTAGCGGGAGCGCGGACAGACTTC
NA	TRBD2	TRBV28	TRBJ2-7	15	CASSMGGVGDYEQYF	TGTGCCAGCAGCATGGGGGGGGTTGGAGACTACGAGCAGTACTTC
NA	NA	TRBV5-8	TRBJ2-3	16	CASSPNRDLITDTQYF	TGTGCCAGCAGCCCGAACAGGGACCTCATCACAGATACGCAGTATTTT
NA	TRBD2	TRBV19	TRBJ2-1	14	CASSFGGSYNEQFF	TGTGCCAGTAGTTTCGGCGGGAGCTACAATGAGCAGTTCTTC
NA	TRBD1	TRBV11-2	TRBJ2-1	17	CASSLVGTGGSYNEQFF	TGTGCCAGCAGCTTAGTGGGGACAGGGGGTAGCTACAATGAGCAGTTCTTC
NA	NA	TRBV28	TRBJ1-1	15	CASSLIQGMNTEAFF	TGTGCCAGCAGTTTAATTCAGGGGATGAACACTGAAGCTTTCTTT
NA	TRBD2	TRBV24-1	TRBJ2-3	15	CATSDFTGGTDTQYF	TGTGCCACCAGTGATTTTACGGGAGGTACAGATACGCAGTATTTT
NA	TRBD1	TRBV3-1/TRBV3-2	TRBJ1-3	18	CASSQGIPRQGFGNTIYF	TGTGCCAGCAGCCAAGGTATTCCGAGACAGGGGTTTGGAAACACCATATATTTT
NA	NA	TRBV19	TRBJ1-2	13	CASSPSQRNGYTF	TGTGCCAGTAGTCCCTCCCAGAGGAATGGCTACACCTTC
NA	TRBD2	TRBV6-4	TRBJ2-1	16	CASSDSGTSNYNEQFF	TGTGCCAGCAGTGACTCAGGGACTAGCAACTACAATGAGCAGTTCTTC
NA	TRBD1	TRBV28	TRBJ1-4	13	CASSFPEGQLLFF	TGTGCCAGCAGTTTCCCTGAGGGACAGTTACTGTTTTTT
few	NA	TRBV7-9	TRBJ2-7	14	CASSLPERPDEQYF	TGTGCCAGCAGCCTCCCGGAGCGTCCGGACGAGCAGTACTTC
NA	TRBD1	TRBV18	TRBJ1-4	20	CASSPRGTGFWWDRKEKLFF	TGTGCCAGCTCACCACGCGGGACAGGGTTTTGGTGGGACAGGAAAGAAAAACTGTTTTTT
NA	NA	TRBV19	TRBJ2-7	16	CASSISLSGFKSEQYF	TGTGCCAGTAGTATCAGTCTCTCAGGGTTCAAGTCCGAGCAGTACTTC
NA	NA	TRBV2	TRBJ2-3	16	CASSERRGFGADTQYF	TGTGCCAGCAGTGAGAGGAGAGGCTTCGGCGCAGATACGCAGTATTTT
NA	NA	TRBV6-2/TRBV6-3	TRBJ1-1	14	CASSYATANTEAFF	TGTGCCAGCAGTTACGCAACAGCGAACACTGAAGCTTTCTTT
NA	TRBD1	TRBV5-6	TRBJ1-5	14	CASSLTGGGQPQHF	TGTGCCAGCAGCTTGACAGGGGGTGGTCAGCCCCAGCATTTT
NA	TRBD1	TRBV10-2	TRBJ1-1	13	CASKDRDNTEAFF	TGCGCCAGCAAGGACAGGGACAACACTGAAGCTTTCTTT
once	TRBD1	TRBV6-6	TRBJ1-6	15	CASSFSQGADSPLHF	TGTGCCAGCAGCTTCAGCCAGGGGGCTGATTCACCCCTCCACTTT
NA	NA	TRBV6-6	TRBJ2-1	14	CASNERSLVDEQFF	TGTGCCAGCAATGAAAGGTCACTAGTTGATGAGCAGTTCTTC
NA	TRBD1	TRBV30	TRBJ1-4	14	CAWSSTGGVGKLFF	TGTGCCTGGAGTTCAACAGGGGGCGTGGGAAAACTGTTTTTT
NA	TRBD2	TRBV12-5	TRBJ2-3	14	CASATGSGADTQYF	TGTGCTAGTGCCACCGGTAGCGGGGCAGATACGCAGTATTTT
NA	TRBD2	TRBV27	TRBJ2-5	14	CASSLSPSGETQYF	TGTGCCAGCAGTTTATCGCCTAGCGGGGAGACCCAGTACTTC
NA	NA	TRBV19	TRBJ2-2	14	CASSRTSQTGELFF	TGTGCCAGTAGCCGGACAAGTCAGACCGGGGAGCTGTTTTTT
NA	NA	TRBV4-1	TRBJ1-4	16	CASSQGEAVGDEKLFF	TGCGCCAGCAGCCAAGGGGAGGCGGTGGGGGATGAAAAACTGTTTTTT
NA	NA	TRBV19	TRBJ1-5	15	CASSISTGINQPQHF	TGTGCCAGTAGTATAAGCACGGGGATTAACCAGCCCCAGCATTTT
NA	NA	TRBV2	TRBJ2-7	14	CASSREAALAEQYF	TGTGCCAGCAGTAGGGAAGCGGCTCTCGCCGAGCAGTACTTC
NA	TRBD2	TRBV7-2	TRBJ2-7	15	CASSLYASGRYEQYF	TGTGCCAGCAGCTTATACGCTAGCGGGAGGTACGAGCAGTACTTC
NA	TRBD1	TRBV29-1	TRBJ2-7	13	CSVVSGGDVEQYF	TGCAGCGTTGTGTCAGGGGGCGATGTCGAGCAGTACTTC
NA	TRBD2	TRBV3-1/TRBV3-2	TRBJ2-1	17	CASSLLLAGVSYNEQFF	TGTGCCAGCAGCCTATTACTAGCGGGAGTCTCCTACAATGAGCAGTTCTTC
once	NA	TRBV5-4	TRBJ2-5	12	CASSNREETQYF	TGTGCCAGCAGTAACAGGGAAGAGACCCAGTACTTC
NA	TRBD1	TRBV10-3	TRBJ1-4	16	CAISEPTGGPNEKLFF	TGTGCCATCAGTGAGCCAACAGGGGGCCCTAATGAAAAACTGTTTTTT
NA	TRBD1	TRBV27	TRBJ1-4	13	CASRWTGNEKLFF	TGTGCCAGCAGATGGACAGGGAATGAAAAACTGTTTTTT
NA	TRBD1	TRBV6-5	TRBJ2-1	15	CASSSGQGAYNEQFF	TGTGCCAGCAGTTCAGGACAGGGGGCTTACAATGAGCAGTTCTTC
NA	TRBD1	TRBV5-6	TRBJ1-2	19	CASNIIAGTGQRANYGYTF	TGTGCCAGCAACATTATTGCGGGGACAGGTCAGAGAGCTAACTATGGCTACACCTTC
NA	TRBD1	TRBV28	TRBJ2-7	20	CASSSPRTGTGAGGSYEQYF	TGTGCCAGCAGTTCCCCCCGAACCGGGACAGGGGCCGGTGGGTCCTACGAGCAGTACTTC
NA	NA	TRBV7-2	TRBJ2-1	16	CASSLDGQLSYNEQFF	TGTGCCAGCAGCTTAGATGGGCAACTCTCCTACAATGAGCAGTTCTTC
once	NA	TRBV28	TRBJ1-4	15	CASSLSAGRSEKLFF	TGTGCCAGCAGTTTATCGGCAGGGAGGTCAGAAAAACTGTTTTTT
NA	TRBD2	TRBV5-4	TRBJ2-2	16	CASNILGTSGPGELFF	TGTGCCAGCAACATCTTAGGGACTAGCGGTCCGGGGGAGCTGTTTTTT
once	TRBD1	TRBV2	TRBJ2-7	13	CASTTGTGGEQYF	TGTGCCAGCACTACCGGGACAGGGGGCGAGCAGTACTTC
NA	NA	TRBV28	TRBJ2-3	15	CASSSGAQGTDTQYF	TGTGCCAGCAGTTCCGGGGCTCAGGGGACAGATACGCAGTATTTT
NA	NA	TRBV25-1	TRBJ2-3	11	CATDVGAQQYF	TGTGCCACAGATGTAGGGGCTCAACAGTATTTT
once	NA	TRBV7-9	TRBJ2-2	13	CASSLGEAGELFF	TGTGCCAGCAGCTTAGGAGAGGCTGGGGAGCTGTTTTTT